The T cell receptor (beta chain) described here comes from a study of control samples from healthy donors and cancer patients (dated by TCRdb to the early 2020s). The method was the immunoSEQ multiplex PCR assay. Not all clones reach the TCRdb copy of this immuneACCESS table, which keeps in-frame sequences only. Checked studies attribute under half of the gap to unresolved V genes and leave the rest unexplained. The sample data list more than 95,000 clones, and 83% of these were observed just once. The ten largest make up over 10% of the sample. In this sample, this clone turned up a few times. Its specific antigen is unknown. Per-nucleotide qualities are absent, and no much larger clonotype sits a single base away. Per the germline V gene, SGHVS is the CDR1 and FQNEAQ is the CDR2. The germline V end is reduced by 5 bases and the J end by 2 bases; junction bases left unmatched: 2. The CDR3 has 13 amino acids, counting the end cysteine and phenylalanine. CDR3 DNA only is kept here, 39 bases in frame from base 1.

This receptor chain uses TRBV7-8 and TRBJ2-5; TRBD2 matches 7 bases in the middle. The TCR originated in a woman in her forties or fifties in good health. Sequencing was performed on blood. The CDR3 loop reads CASSRDYQETQYF. The nucleotides are TGTGCCAGCAGCCGGGACTATCAAGAGACCCAGTACTTC.